Given below is one T cell receptor beta chain in context. Its antigen is currently unknown. The table came from immunoSEQ multiplex PCR; TCRdb's copy has only in-frame clones and leaves some out. The table records about 120,000 clones, roughly 86% of them present only once. This record belongs to a study of T cell responses to AZD1222 COVID-19 vaccine. The study, taken as a whole, reports: White British donors predominated, females outnumbered males, and clonal diversity was possibly underestimated.

Unmatched junction bases numbered 2, after V lost 4 bases and J lost 9 bases. CDR3 length: 14 amino acids. Germline values: CDR1 SGHAT, CDR2 FQNNGV. The sequenced sample was peripheral blood, obtained 28 days after the second AZD1222 dose. The receptor comes from an adult who received the AZD1222 COVID-19 vaccine. The rearrangement links TRBV11-2 to TRBJ1-6; 11 positions match TRBD1. CDR3 sequence (DNA): TGTGCCAGCAGCTCGGGGACAGGGGGTTCACCCCTCCACTTT. Encoded protein: CASSSGTGGSPLHF. Supplemented by reference TRBV11-2 and TRBJ1-6, the full variable domain reads EAGVAQSPRYKIIEKRQSVAFWCNPISGHATLYWYQQILGQGPKLLIQFQNNGVVDDSQLPKDRFSAERLKGVDSTLKIQPAKLEDSAVYLCASSSGTGGSPLHFGNGTRLTVT.